This entry concerns a single T cell receptor beta chain. Its cognate antigen is unknown. The sample originates from a study of cytomegalovirus exposure and HLA in healthy donors. Study results and caveats: The majority of TCR sequences were rare, yet some public TCRs appeared in many donors. Previously analyzed data showed that most TCR beta V segments were productive at a frequency of about 90% or about 30%. Clonal expansion, a later analysis showed, was greater in HLA-associated TCR beta chains than in equally common others.

There were likely unrecorded immune exposures, though donors were nominally healthy when sampled. The study ran its PCR with 60 Vbeta and 13 Jbeta primers. This table comes from immunoSEQ multiplex PCR, and its TCRdb copy is limited to in-frame clones, with some not included. The top ten clones hold around 1.2% of a sample with 210,000 or so clones, over 65% of them seen once. Trimming left V 7 bases short and J 0 bases short, with 6 bases between. The CDR3 has 12 residues. The germline V gene has CDR1 MNHEY and CDR2 SVGAGI. The chain combines TRBV6-5 with TRBJ1-2; D uncertain. Sequences were obtained from PBMCs. This receptor was obtained from a human donor in good health. The CDR3 DNA reads TGTGCCAGCAAAGCCGCTAACTATGGCTACACCTTC. It specifies CASKAANYGYTF.